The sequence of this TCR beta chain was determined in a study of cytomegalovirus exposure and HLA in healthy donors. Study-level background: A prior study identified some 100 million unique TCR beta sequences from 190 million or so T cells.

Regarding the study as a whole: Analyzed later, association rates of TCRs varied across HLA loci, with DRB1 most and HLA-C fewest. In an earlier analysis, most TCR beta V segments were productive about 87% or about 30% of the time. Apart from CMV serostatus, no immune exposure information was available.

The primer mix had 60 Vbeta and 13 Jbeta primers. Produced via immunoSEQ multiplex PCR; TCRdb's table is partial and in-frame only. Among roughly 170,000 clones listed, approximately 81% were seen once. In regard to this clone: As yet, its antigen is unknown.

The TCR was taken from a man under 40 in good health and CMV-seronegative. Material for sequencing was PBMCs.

CDR3 residues: CASSPSEVRDYGYTF. CDR3 DNA: TGTGCCAGCAGCCCGTCTGAGGTGAGGGACTATGGCTACACCTTC. V usage is TRBV7-9 and J usage is TRBJ1-2; D remains unclear. The CDR3 is 15 residues long. Germline loops: CDR1 SEHNR, CDR2 FQNEAQ (reference sequence). V was cut by 5 bases and J by 3 bases, with 16 bases left in between.